This T cell receptor beta chain originates from a study of CXCR3-negative and CXCR3-positive naive CD8 T cells (dated by TCRdb to about 2019). About the full investigation: Some 130 million TRB reads were obtained in total, roughly 1.5 +/- 0.3 million reads per library. Diversity and physicochemical repertoire analyses were performed on about a dozen donors pooled from two independent experiments. The TRBV-TRBJ cluster analysis covered naive subsets from 5 donors and memory cells from 3 donors. Results and caveats for the whole study, not just this receptor: Repertoire diversity was comparably high in both naive subsets but much lower in memory CD8+ T cells. Freshly isolated PBMCs were used for most assays because CXCR3 expression partially decreased after cryopreservation. Surface CD5, linked to self-reactivity in mice, was comparable between naive subsets; TCR interaction strength was therefore also inferred from TRB CDR3 physicochemical properties. Compared with CXCR3-negative naive cells, CXCR3-positive naive cells had TRB CDR3s with higher hydrophobicity (lower Kidera factor 4), lower energy, and higher strength and volume indices. Naive CXCR3-negative and CXCR3-positive cells from the same donor showed similar TRBV-TRBJ usage, whereas memory cells showed distinct patterns.

Each CD8+ T cell subset was flow-sorted in triplicate, with over 250,000 cells per subset placed directly into RLT lysis buffer. To exclude memory contaminants, naive CD8+ T cells were stringently defined as CD45RO-CCR7+CD27+CD95-. Peripheral blood mononuclear cells were isolated from buffy coats using standard density gradient centrifugation. A FACSAria III was used to flow-sort naive CD8+ T cells into CXCR3-negative and CXCR3-positive populations. Total RNA was extracted from sorted cells using an RNeasy Mini Kit. The sequencer listed for this sample is NextSeq 550. The Human TCR Profiling Kit (MiLaboratory) was used to prepare UMI-labeled 5' RACE TRB cDNA libraries. The full amount of extracted RNA was used for cDNA synthesis, and the full amount of resulting cDNA was used for PCR amplification. The libraries were made side by side, with each library going through the same number of PCR cycles. The paper's data handling went like this. MIGEC and MiXCR extracted about 48,000 +/- 9,800 unique UMI-labeled TRB cDNA molecules per library, requiring at least two reads per UMI. Each library averaged about 40,000 +/- 10,000 functional in-frame TRB CDR3 nucleotide clonotypes without stop codons. After downsampling to 5000 UMI-labeled TRB molecules per sample, diversity metrics, including normalized Shannon-Wiener and Chao1, were computed in VDJtools. VDJtools computed clonotype-size-weighted physicochemical properties of the central five CDR3 residues: interaction energy, strength, volume and Kidera factor 4. TCRdb reprocessed the reads, and each CDR3 protein sequence is entered once, without DNA. These V and J calls derive from TCRdb rather than the authors' analysis. This sample's table lists 85,000 to 130,000 distinct CDR3 sequences. The top ten clonotypes cover more than 0.35% of the sample.

Regarding this clonotype: Its antigen is currently not known.

As encoded in the germline V gene (reference sequence), CDR1 is DFQATT while CDR2 is SNEGSKA. The CDR3 has 15 amino acids, counting the end cysteine and phenylalanine. No DNA has been recorded. The source of this sequence is a human donor in good health. Some clones in this sample may be carry-over from other donors' samples. The specimen sequenced was naive CXCR3+ CD8+ T cells from blood. Taken with the paper, the label for cell subset or site translates to: CD45RO-CCR7+CD27+CD95- naive CD8+ T cells expressing CXCR3 (TNR3+). The chain joins TRBV20-1 to TRBJ2-3; the TCRdb call, TRBD2, lacks DNA for checking. The CDR3 is CSAFRLGSGTDTQYF.